This T cell receptor (beta chain) was recovered during a study of regulatory T cells in long-lasting Graves disease. Time point denoted: newly diagnosed GD, antithyroid drugs for less than 3 months. PBMCs provided the RNA from which the TCR library was made. Graves' disease was diagnosed by American Thyroid Association guidelines. This clonotype was counted many times. The antigen remains undetermined. In building TCR beta libraries, iRepertoire HTBI primers were used together with Arm-PCR of CDR3 regions. TCRdb recomputed calls from the multiplex PCR reads with MiXCR, one row per CDR3 protein. Counted here are about 620,000 distinct CDR3 sequences, roughly 16% occurring once; the ten biggest clones make up approximately 18%. Germline CDR1 and CDR2: SGHRS and YFSETQ. V was clipped by 2 bases and J by 9 bases, with 9 bases between them. The CDR3 has 12 amino acids. The study's findings and limits: The persistent group shared roughly 2,700 public clonotypes, more than the roughly 990 shared by new patients. Favored usage of TRBV28, TRBJ1-2 and TRBJ2-5 was recorded in persistent disease.

The sample also formed part of further work on T cells in Graves' hyperthyroidism and ophthalmopathy.

This chain connects TRBV5-1 to TRBJ2-1; D gene ambiguous. Sequencing used peripheral blood mononuclear cells (PBMCs), obtained at new diagnosis, from a patient treated with antithyroid drugs. This clonotype was obtained from a woman younger than 45 with Graves disease. The CDR3, as DNA: TGCGCCAGCAGCTTCTCGGGTACTGAGCAGTTCTTC. Its protein product is CASSFSGTEQFF.